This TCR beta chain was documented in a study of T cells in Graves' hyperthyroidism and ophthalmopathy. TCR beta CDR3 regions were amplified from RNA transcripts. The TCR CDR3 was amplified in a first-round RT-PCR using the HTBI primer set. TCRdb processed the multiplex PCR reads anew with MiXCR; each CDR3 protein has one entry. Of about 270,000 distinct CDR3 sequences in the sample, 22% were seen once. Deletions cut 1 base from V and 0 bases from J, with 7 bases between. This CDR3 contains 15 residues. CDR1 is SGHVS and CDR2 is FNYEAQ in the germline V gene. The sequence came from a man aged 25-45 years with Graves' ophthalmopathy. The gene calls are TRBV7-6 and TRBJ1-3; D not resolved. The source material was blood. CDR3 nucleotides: TGTGCCAGCAGCTTAGGGGCTCTCTCTGGAAACACCATATATTTT. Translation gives CASSLGALSGNTIYF.